This TCR beta chain is from a study of cytomegalovirus exposure and HLA in healthy donors (dated 2017 in TCRdb). Study-level background: An earlier analysis of approximately 640 of the donors reported roughly 300 Gb of sequence data and around 120 million unique TCR beta sequences from 150 million to 200 million T cells. An early release that covered about 600 HLA-typed donors contained about 300 gigabases of sequencing data and 70 million to 100 million unique TCR sequences. Of the 300 to 400 genotyped donors, approximately 83% fell in the genetic ancestry cluster associated with self-reported Caucasian donors. The study was designed to test whether signatures of past pathogen exposure could be identified by cataloging public T cell receptors. The study used immunosequencing to profile the T cell repertoires of several hundred subjects and linked those repertoires to cytomegalovirus serostatus. A separate validation cohort of some 130 different subjects was used in addition to the 666-subject first cohort. To predict cytomegalovirus infection status, the study combined high-throughput TCR immunosequencing, statistical association of individual TCRs with disease status, and machine learning. A later analysis re-analyzed previously published TCR beta repertoires from 600 to 850 donors and added high-resolution HLA genotyping to study TCR occurrence patterns. The later analysis used no new phenotypic data to find candidate immune exposures, relying instead on TCR beta sequences and their occurrence across donors. An earlier analysis of 587 of the donors used high-throughput TCR beta sequencing to judge whether each TCR beta V gene segment behaved as functional or pseudogenic. Donor age, sex, ethnicity and CMV serostatus were collected together with the repertoire data. In a later genetic analysis, genome-wide SNP genotypes for about 55% of the 666 donors were used, and that subset was treated as a discovery cohort. All discovery cohort repertoires had been generated using a single sequencing platform. HLA typing covered class I and class II loci at four-digit resolution. Typing coverage differed by locus: A, B, C, DRB1 and DQB1 were typed in about 629-640 donors, DQA1 in 500 to 550, DPA1 in approximately 600, and DPB1 in 472. Four to six DR-DQ haplotypes were handled as single units for association and clustering, since linkage in the cohort was strong. Across about 370 genotyped donors of the cohort, an average of roughly 230,000 unique TCR beta nucleotide sequences per donor were sequenced, and approximately 19% of those sequences were non-productive. Results the study describes overall, beyond this receptor: Because counts were too low, seventeen rarely observed V segments, including chromosome 9 orphons, were excluded from the earlier analysis of several hundred of the donors. The only immune exposure information available for the cohort was CMV serostatus. In an earlier analysis of around 600 of the donors, most TCR beta V segments appeared in productive rearrangements about 90% or about 30% of the time, broadly matching IMGT annotations. HLA typing was unavailable for some donors at each locus, so association tests used only the typed subset. A later analysis found that TCR association rates varied across HLA loci, with DRB1 alleles showing the most associated TCRs and HLA-C alleles the fewest. Several of the top co-occurrence clusters appeared to be linked to parvovirus B19, influenza, CMV and Epstein-Barr virus, according to a later analysis. According to the authors, the approach could potentially be generalized to other disease states and immunological phenotypes. This cohort had only TCR beta chains sequenced, and the lack of alpha or paired-chain data limited which features could be detected. A group of highly shared sequence variants was considered likely to be a technical artifact of the sequencing pipeline. A later analysis found that HLA-associated TCR beta chains were more clonally expanded and had lower generation probabilities than equally common non-associated chains. In vitro tests confirmed that a few of the cytomegalovirus-associated TCR beta chains recognize cytomegalovirus antigens. Because the 87-base-pair reads could not distinguish some IMGT-functional V segments, including TRBV6-2 and TRBV6-3, those segments were excluded. An association between a missense DCLRE1C variant and V-gene and J-gene trimming of TCR beta chains was found in a later genetic analysis and replicated in an independent cohort. According to a later analysis, most CMV-associated TCR beta chains appeared to be HLA-restricted, and the HLA associations seemed to be driven largely by CMV exposure. Most TCR sequences were observed very rarely across donors, whereas some public TCRs were present in many individuals. Strong co-occurrence of HLA alleles, especially DR and DQ, made assigning TCR associations to individual alleles difficult. Correlated functional status among segregating V segments might reflect linkage disequilibrium, but an unknown experimental factor could not be ruled out. Cytomegalovirus status was reported to be diagnosed by the classifier with high specificity and sensitivity in both the original and validation cohorts. According to a later genetic analysis, donors in an Asian-associated ancestry cluster had fewer N-insertions in productive TCRs than the approximately 710-donor mean. Specific HLA alleles were associated with 15,000 to 20,000 TCR beta sequences at a false discovery rate of 0.05 in a later analysis. A further reported finding was that TCR beta sequences accurately predicted the HLA-A and HLA-B alleles for most subjects in the first cohort. A total of 150 to 200 TCR beta chains were listed by the study as associated with cytomegalovirus. Sequencing depth was assumed to be roughly uniform across donors in the presence/absence analyses, though that assumption may not hold.

Receptor amplification or capture employed the immunoSEQ multiplex PCR assay. The multiplex PCR relied on a mix of 60 forward primers for TCR Vbeta segments and 13 reverse primers for TCR Jbeta segments. The CDR3 region of rearranged TCR beta genes was amplified from genomic DNA by a multiplex PCR assay. The Illumina HiSeq System was used to sequence the amplified TCR beta libraries as 87-base-pair reads. The authors processed their data as follows. A later analysis tallied approximately 87 million unique TCR beta chains across the 666 repertoires, and approximately 11 million of those chains were shared by two or more donors. To remove PCR and sequencing errors, raw reads were error-corrected and collapsed into unique sequences using a nearest-neighbor algorithm that merged closely related sequences. To assign V, D and J gene segments, CDR3 sequences were aligned to IMGT reference sequences. Each retained sequence needed at least a six-nucleotide match to both a V gene segment and a J gene segment. Rearrangements were called productive when the CDR3 lacked stop codons and stayed in frame with V and J; all others were non-productive. Following IMGT convention, CDR3 was defined as the stretch from the second conserved V-encoded cysteine to the conserved J-encoded phenylalanine. The earlier analysis of roughly 590 of the donors excluded sequences that lacked an unambiguous match to a single V gene segment. In an earlier analysis of around 600 of the donors, V segments were called functional above 56.7% productive rearrangements and were called segregating when the between-donor standard deviation exceeded 5%. A statistical classification framework was built for diagnosing cytomegalovirus status from the catalog of TCR beta chain sequences. V and J gene assignment, in a later analysis, came from comparing TCR nucleotide sequences with IMGT/GENE-DB human TR gene sequences. Using the TCRdist pipeline, a later analysis assigned CDR3 sequences along with most-parsimonious VDJ recombination scenarios. In a later analysis, each TCR beta chain was defined by its CDR3 amino acid sequence together with its V-gene family, and reads lacking a unique V-gene family were excluded. In a later analysis, approximately 640 highly shared, low-generation-probability nucleotide sequences were removed to address suspected cross-contamination and a sequencing artifact. For each public chain, a later analysis derived a clonal expansion index from normalized ranks of inferred template counts within each repertoire. Generation probabilities in a later analysis came from a VDJ recombination model fitted to out-of-frame rearrangements, and those results were checked against IGoR. In a later analysis, hypergeometric tests were used to score TCR-TCR, TCR-HLA and TCR-CMV co-occurrence, with a repertoire-size bias correction applied to TCR pairs. A later analysis estimated false discovery rates by permuting HLA or CMV assignments 20 times. In a later analysis, co-occurring TCRs were grouped with DBSCAN, and TCRdist sequence similarity was added when clustering was performed within HLA-allele-positive subsets. Repertoires with fewer than 30,000 or more than 120,000 public chains, plus five repertoires with anomalous nucleotide sharing, were excluded from co-occurrence clustering. The clones in this table, taken by TCRdb from immuneACCESS, are in-frame only. Not every clone is retained; where verified, under half of the shortfall comes from an unresolved V gene, and the cause of the rest is unknown. Clone size and V and J calls were adopted from that table, with D and trimming inferred from the DNA. Present in this sample are about 160,000 clones, approximately 83% of which were seen just once. The ten largest make up less than 2% of the sample.

About this clone: This clone's antigen is unknown. Base qualities are not provided; no much larger clone lies one nucleotide away.

The cohort consisted of some 730 healthy bone marrow donors. At the time of sampling, all cohort members were nominally healthy, though unrecorded immune exposures were likely present. The donor tested CMV seronegative, placing the donor among the 350 or so seronegative members of the cohort. Every donor gave a peripheral blood sample, and the peripheral blood mononuclear cells from that sample were used for TCR beta sequencing. Genomic DNA was extracted from the blood cell samples with the Qiagen DNeasy Blood Extraction Kit. The germline ends are 20 bases apart after V is trimmed by 4 bases and J by 1 base. In the germline V gene, CDR1 corresponds to SGHRS and CDR2 to YFSETQ. The CDR3 has 17 amino acids, counting the end cysteine and phenylalanine. The read is trimmed to its CDR3 DNA, 51 bases read in frame from base 1.

The sample consisted of PBMCs. The chain is assembled from TRBV5-1 and TRBJ1-2; TRBD1 is a weak D gene call, 6 bases matching. The clonotype originates from a woman under 30 in good health and CMV-seronegative. The encoded CDR3 is CASSPRPDSVINYGYTF. In nucleotides, the sequence is TGCGCCAGCAGCCCCCGACCGGACAGCGTCATTAACTATGGCTACACCTTC.